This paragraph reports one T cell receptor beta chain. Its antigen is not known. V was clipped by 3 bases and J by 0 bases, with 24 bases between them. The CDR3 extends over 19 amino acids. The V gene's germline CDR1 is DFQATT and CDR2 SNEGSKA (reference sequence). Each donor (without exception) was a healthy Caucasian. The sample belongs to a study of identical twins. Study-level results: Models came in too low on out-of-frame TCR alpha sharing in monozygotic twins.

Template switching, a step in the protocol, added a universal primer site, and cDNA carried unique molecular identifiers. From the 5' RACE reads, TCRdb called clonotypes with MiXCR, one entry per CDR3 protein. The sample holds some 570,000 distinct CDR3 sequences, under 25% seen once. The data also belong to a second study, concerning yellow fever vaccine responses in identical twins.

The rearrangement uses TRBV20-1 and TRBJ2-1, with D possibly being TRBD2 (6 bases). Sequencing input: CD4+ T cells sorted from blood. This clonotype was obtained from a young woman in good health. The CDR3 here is CSASGGTRSRTSSYNEQFF. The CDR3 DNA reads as TGCAGTGCTAGTGGCGGGACGAGAAGTAGGACAAGCTCCTACAATGAGCAGTTCTTC.